This T cell receptor (beta chain) is drawn from a study of T cells in Graves' hyperthyroidism and ophthalmopathy. Study as a whole: It was at initial diagnosis, before any treatment, that peripheral blood was collected.

Whole-study results and caveats: Classification by a 13 V-J model distinguished ophthalmopathy from stable hyperthyroidism. Most thyroid clonotypes that were expanded above 0.001 also turned up in blood.

Template material for amplifying TCR beta CDR3 regions consisted of RNA transcripts. The HTBI primer set drove a first-round RT-PCR of the TCR CDR3. TCRdb ran MiXCR on the multiplex PCR reads and lists one entry per CDR3 protein. The table has hundreds of thousands of distinct CDR3 sequences, around 15% seen once; the top ten hold 10%. CDR1 is MDHEN, CDR2 SYDVKM, per germline. This CDR3 is built from 15 residues. V was cut by 7 bases and J by 0 bases, with 16 bases left in between. Orbital computed tomography and thyroid ultrasound, together with serum TRAb and thyroxine and clinical symptoms, were used for diagnoses. This clonotype was detected ten times or more. Antigen: not known.

The sequence derives from a woman aged 18-29 years with Graves' hyperthyroidism. Sequencing was performed on blood. The chain carries TRBV28 and TRBJ2-7; TRBD1 might be the D (5 bases). CDR3 residues: CASTPLGQGSYEQYF. CDR3 coding DNA: TGTGCCAGCACCCCCCTGGGGCAGGGCTCCTACGAGCAGTACTTC.